The clone carrying this T cell receptor beta chain was seen repeatedly, ten times or more. Its target is unknown. This entry belongs to a study of T cell repertoires in cytomegalovirus infection. Overall study context: Well-studied HLA-B-restricted epitopes and recently identified HLA-C-restricted epitopes of CMV were both used in the study. Study-wide results and caveats: Cumulative frequency of public TCR beta families picked out carriers of CMV plus the relevant HLA. HLA-C-restricted CMV clonotypes gave the most frequent clonotype in two of eight donors.

Unmatched junction bases numbered 5, after V lost 5 bases and J lost 2 bases. Germline lookup yields CDR1 SGHTA and CDR2 FQGNSA. This CDR3 has 14 residues. One entry per CDR3 protein results from TCRdb running MiXCR on the reads. The sample holds a few hundred thousand distinct CDR3 sequences, 25% seen once. Sequencing used cultured PBMCs, obtained from culture after CMV antigen stimulation. This TCR came from a human donor in good health (CMV status not recorded). Some clones in this sample may be carry-over from other donors' samples. The chain employs TRBV7-2 and TRBJ1-2; TRBD1 matches 7 bases. The CDR3 loop is CASSKTGINYGYTF. The CDR3, as DNA: TGTGCCAGCAGCAAGACAGGGATCAACTATGGCTACACCTTC.